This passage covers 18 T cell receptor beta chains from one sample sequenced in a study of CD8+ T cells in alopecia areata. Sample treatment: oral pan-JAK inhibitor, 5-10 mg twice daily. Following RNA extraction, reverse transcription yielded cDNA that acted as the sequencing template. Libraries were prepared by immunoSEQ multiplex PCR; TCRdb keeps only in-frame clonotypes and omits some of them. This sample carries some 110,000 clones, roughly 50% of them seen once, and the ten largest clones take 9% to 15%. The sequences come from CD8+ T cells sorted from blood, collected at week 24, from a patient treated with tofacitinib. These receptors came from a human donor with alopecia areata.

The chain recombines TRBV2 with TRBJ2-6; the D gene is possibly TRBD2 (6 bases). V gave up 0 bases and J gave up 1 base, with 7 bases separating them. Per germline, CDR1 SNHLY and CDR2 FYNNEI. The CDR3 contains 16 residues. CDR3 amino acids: CASSEAGGSGANVLTF. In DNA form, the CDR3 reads TGTGCCAGCAGTGAAGCGGGGGGATCTGGGGCCAACGTCCTGACTTTC.

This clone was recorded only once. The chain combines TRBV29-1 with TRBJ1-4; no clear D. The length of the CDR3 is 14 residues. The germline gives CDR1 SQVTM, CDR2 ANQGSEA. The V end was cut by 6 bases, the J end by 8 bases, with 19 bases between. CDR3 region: CSVGGGPKGEKLFF. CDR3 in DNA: TGCAGCGTCGGAGGCGGCCCTAAGGGAGAAAAACTGTTTTTT.

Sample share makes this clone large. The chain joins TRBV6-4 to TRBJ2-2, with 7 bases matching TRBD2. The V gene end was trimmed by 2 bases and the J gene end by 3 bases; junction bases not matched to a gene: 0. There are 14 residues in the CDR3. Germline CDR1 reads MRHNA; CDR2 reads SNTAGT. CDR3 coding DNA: TGTGCCAGCAGTGACGGGGGGGACACCGGGGAGCTGTTTTTT. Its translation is CASSDGGDTGELFF.

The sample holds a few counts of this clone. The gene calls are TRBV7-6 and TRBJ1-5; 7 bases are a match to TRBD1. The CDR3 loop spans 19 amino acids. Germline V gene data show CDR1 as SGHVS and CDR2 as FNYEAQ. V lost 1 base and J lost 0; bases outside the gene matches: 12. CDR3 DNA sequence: TGTGCCAGCAGCTTAGTGGCGGGAACAGGGGCTTATAGCAATCAGCCCCAGCATTTT. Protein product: CASSLVAGTGAYSNQPQHF.

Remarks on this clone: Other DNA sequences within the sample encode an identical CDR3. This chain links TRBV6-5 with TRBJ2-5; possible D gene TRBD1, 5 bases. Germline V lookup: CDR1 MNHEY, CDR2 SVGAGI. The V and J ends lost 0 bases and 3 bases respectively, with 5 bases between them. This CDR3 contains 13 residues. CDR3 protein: CASSYSGEETQYF. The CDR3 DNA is TGTGCCAGCAGTTACTCAGGGGAAGAGACCCAGTACTTC.

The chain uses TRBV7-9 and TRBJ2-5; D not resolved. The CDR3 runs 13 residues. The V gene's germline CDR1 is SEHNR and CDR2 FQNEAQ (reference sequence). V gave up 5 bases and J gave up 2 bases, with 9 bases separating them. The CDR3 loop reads CASSPVAQETQYF. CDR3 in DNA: TGTGCCAGCAGCCCCGTGGCTCAAGAGACCCAGTACTTC. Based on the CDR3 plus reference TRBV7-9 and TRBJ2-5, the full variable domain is DTGVSQNPRHKITKRGQNVTFRCDPISEHNRLYWYRQTLGQGPEFLTYFQNEAQLEKSRLLSDRFSAERPKGSFSTLEIQRTEQGDSAMYLCASSPVAQETQYFGPGTRLLVL.

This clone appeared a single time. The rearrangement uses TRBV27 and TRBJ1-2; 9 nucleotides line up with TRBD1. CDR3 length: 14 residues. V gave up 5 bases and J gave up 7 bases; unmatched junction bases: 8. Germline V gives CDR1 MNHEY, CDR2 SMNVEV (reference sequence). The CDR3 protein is CASSPGQGQVGYTF. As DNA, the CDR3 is TGTGCCAGCAGTCCCGGACAGGGGCAGGTTGGCTACACCTTC.

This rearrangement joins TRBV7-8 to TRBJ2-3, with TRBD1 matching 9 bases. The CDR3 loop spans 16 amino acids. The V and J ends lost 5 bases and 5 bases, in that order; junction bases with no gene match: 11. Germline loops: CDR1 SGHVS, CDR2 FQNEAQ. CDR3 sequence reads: CASSRNGQGTGDTQYF. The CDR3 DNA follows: TGTGCCAGCAGCAGAAACGGACAGGGGACGGGAGATACGCAGTATTTT.

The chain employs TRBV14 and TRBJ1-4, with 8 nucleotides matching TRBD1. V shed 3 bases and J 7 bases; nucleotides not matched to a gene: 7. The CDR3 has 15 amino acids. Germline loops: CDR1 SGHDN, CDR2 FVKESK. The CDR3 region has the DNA TGTGCCAGCAGCCATGCAGGGGGCGCGGGTGAAAAACTGTTTTTT. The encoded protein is CASSHAGGAGEKLFF.

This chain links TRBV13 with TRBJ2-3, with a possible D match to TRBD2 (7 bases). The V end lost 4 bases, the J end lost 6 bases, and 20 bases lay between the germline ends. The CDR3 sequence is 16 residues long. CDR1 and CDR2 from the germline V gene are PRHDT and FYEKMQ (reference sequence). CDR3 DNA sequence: TGTGCCAGCAGCTCCGGGGGCGGGGGCGTAGTGGATACGCAGTATTTT. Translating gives CASSSGGGGVVDTQYF. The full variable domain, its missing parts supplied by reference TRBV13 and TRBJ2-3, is AAGVIQSPRHLIKEKRETATLKCYPIPRHDTVYWYQQGPGQDPQFLISFYEKMQSDKGSIPDRFSAQQFSDYHSELNMSSLELGDSALYFCASSSGGGGVVDTQYFGPGTRLTVL.

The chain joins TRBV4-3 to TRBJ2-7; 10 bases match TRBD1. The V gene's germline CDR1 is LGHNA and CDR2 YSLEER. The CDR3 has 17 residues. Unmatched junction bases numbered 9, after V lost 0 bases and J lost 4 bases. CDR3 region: CASSQEIRTGGNYEQYF. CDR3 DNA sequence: TGCGCCAGCAGCCAAGAAATCCGGACAGGGGGGAATTACGAGCAGTACTTC.

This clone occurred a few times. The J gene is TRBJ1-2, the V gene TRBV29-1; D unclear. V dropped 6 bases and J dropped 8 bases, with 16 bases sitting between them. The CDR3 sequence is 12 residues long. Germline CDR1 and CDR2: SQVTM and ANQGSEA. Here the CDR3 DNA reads TGCAGCGTCCGGCGCCCGACTGGCGGCTACACCTTC. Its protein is CSVRRPTGGYTF.

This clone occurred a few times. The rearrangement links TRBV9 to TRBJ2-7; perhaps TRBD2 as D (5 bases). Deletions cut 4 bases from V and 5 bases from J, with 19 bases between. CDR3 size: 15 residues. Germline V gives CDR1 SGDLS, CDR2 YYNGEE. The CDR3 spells CASSRREGRIHEQYF. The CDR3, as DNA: TGTGCCAGCAGCCGACGGGAAGGCAGGATACACGAGCAGTACTTC.

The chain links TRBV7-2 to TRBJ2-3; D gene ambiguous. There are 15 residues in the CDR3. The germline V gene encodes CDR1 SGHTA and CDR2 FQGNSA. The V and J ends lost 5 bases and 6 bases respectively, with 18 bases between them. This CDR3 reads CASSLPLQVMDTQYF. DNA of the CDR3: TGTGCCAGCAGCCTACCCCTCCAAGTAATGGATACGCAGTATTTT.

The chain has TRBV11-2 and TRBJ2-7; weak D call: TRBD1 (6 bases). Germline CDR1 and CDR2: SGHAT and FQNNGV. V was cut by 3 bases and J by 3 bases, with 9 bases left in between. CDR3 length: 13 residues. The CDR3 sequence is CASSLAGVYEQYF. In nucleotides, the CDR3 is TGTGCCAGCAGCTTGGCAGGGGTCTACGAGCAGTACTTC.

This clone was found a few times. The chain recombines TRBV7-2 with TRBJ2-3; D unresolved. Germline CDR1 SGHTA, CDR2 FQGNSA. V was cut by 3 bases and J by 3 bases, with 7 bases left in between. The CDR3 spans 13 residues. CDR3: CASSLIGTDTQYF. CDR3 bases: TGTGCCAGCAGCTTGATTGGTACAGATACGCAGTATTTT.

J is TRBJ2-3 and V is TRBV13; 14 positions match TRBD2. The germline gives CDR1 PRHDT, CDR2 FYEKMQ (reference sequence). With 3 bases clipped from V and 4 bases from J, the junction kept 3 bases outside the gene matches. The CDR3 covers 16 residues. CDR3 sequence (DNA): TGTGCCAGCAGCTTCGGGACTAGCGGGGGTTCAGATACGCAGTATTTT. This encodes CASSFGTSGGSDTQYF. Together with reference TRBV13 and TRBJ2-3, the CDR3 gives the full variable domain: AAGVIQSPRHLIKEKRETATLKCYPIPRHDTVYWYQQGPGQDPQFLISFYEKMQSDKGSIPDRFSAQQFSDYHSELNMSSLELGDSALYFCASSFGTSGGSDTQYFGPGTRLTVL.

The CDR3 spells CASHGEYQETQYF. In nucleotides, the CDR3 is TGTGCCAGCCACGGGGAATACCAAGAGACCCAGTACTTC. The chain links TRBV18 to TRBJ2-5; D might be TRBD2 (5 bases). CDR3 length: 13 residues. Germline CDR1 is KGHSH and CDR2 is LQKENI. Trimming removed 8 bases at V and 0 bases at J, with 10 bases between. The full variable domain, with the rest looked up from reference TRBV18 and TRBJ2-5, is NAGVMQNPRHLVRRRGQEARLRCSPMKGHSHVYWYRQLPEEGLKFMVYLQKENIIDESGMPKERFSAEFPKEGPSILRIQQVVRGDSAAYFCASHGEYQETQYFGPGTRLLVL.